This TCR beta chain was sequenced for a study of CD8+ T cells in alopecia areata (dated by TCRdb to the late 2010s). The study in broad terms: The treated patients took part in an open-label pilot trial in which moderate-to-severe alopecia areata was treated with oral tofacitinib at 5 to 10 mg twice daily. To study T cell clonal expansion in alopecia areata, the researchers applied high-throughput TCRbeta sequencing to both the C3H/HeJ mouse model and human patients. On the human side, TCRbeta sequencing was run on scalp tissue and on sorted CD4+ and CD8+ peripheral blood T cells from healthy controls and from alopecia areata patients with either patchy or totalis/universalis disease. Biopsies were taken from tofacitinib-treated patients at baseline and again at 4 and 24 weeks into treatment, and several of those patients also had a later scalp biopsy. RNA came from the PAXgene miRNA kit for fixed scalp, the miRNeasy kit for PBMCs, and the RNeasy kit for mouse skin. Tofacitinib was administered for 6 to 18 months, and 6 months of follow-up off drug were then conducted to assess delayed response and recurrence. TCRbeta CDR3 regions were amplified by immunoSEQ multiplex PCR with 35 Vbeta forward and 13 Jbeta reverse primers. Scalp clonality was compared across normal scalp (n=4), patchy alopecia areata scalp (n=8), and alopecia totalis/universalis scalp (n=8).

A note on this clone: The antigen it binds to is not known. Per-nucleotide qualities are absent, and no much larger clonotype sits a single base away.

Trimming takes 5 bases off V and 4 bases off J; junction bases not matched to a gene: 6. Per the germline V gene, LGHNA is the CDR1 and YNFKEQ is the CDR2. Reading from cysteine to phenylalanine, the CDR3 counts 15 amino acids. Only the CDR3 DNA is retained, 45 bases long and in frame from the first base. The full study reports these points: Shared TCR sequences between patients were less evident than in mice, which may be partly attributable to HLA diversity in the patient population. Lesional scalp, especially in alopecia totalis/universalis, showed higher clonality and more expanded CD8+ clones than normal scalp, suggesting antigenic drive. Unlike mouse skin, where gammadelta T cells dominate, normal human skin contains resident alphabeta T cells that get sequenced too, which complicates analysis of the scalp TCR repertoire.

This specimen's time point label, per the study, means: baseline before oral tofacitinib. Lesional scalp punch biopsies and peripheral blood were collected from alopecia areata patients. PBMCs were separated by density centrifugation and stained for CD3, CD4 and CD8, after which CD4+ and CD8+ T cells were sorted on a FACSAria. Libraries were constructed by the immunoSEQ multiplex PCR assay. To provide template for TCR sequencing, every sample had RNA extracted and reverse transcribed into cDNA. First-strand cDNA was synthesized with SuperScript III using a 2:1 mix of oligo-dT and random hexamers. A synthetic immune receptor repertoire was used to measure amplification bias, and any remaining bias was corrected computationally. The paper's data handling went like this. Raw reads were preprocessed to remove errors, and CDR3 was defined according to IMGT conventions as the region from the conserved cysteine to phenylalanine. Clonality was computed by normalizing Shannon entropy by log2 of the number of productive unique TCRs and subtracting the result from 1. Whether scalp clones were CD4 or CD8 was inferred by matching scalp TCRbeta sequences against CD4 and CD8 repertoires sorted from blood. Held by TCRdb, this immuneACCESS table contains in-frame sequences only and omits some clones. Under half of the omission traces to an unresolved V gene where checked; the cause of the rest is unknown. Clonal size and the V and J genes are those of that table, whereas D and trimming came from the DNA. This sample holds 150,000 to 200,000 clones; 50% to 60% were observed only once. The top ten hold roughly 14% of the sample.

The receptor was isolated from a human donor with alopecia areata. Specimen: CD4+ T cells sorted from blood, collected at week 0. The chain is made from TRBV4-2 and TRBJ2-2, and 8 bases in between align with TRBD1. The CDR3 here reads CASSVDRVSTGELFF. The nucleotide sequence reads TGTGCCAGCAGCGTGGACAGGGTTTCCACCGGGGAGCTGTTTTTT.